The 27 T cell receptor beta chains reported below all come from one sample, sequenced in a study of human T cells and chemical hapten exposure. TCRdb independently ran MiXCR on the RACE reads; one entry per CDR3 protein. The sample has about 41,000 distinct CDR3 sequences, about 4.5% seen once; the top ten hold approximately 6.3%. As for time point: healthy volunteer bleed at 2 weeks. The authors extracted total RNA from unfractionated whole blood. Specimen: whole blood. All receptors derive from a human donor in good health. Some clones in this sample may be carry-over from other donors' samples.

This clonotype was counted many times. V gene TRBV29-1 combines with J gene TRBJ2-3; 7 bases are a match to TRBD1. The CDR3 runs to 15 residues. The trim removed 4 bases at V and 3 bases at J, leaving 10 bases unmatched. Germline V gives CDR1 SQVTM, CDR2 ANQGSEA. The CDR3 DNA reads TGCAGCGTTGGGGGGATAGGGGGCTTTACAGATACGCAGTATTTT. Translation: CSVGGIGGFTDTQYF.

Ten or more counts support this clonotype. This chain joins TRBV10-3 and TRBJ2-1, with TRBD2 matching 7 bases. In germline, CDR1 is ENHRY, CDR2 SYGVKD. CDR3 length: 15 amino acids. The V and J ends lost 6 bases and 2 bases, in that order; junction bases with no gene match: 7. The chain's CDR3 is CAISLTSFTYNEQFF. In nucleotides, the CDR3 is TGTGCCATCAGCCTGACTAGCTTTACCTACAATGAGCAGTTCTTC.

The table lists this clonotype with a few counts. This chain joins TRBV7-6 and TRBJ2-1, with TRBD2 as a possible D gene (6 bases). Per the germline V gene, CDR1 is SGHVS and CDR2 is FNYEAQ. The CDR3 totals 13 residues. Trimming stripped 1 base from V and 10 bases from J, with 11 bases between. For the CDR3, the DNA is TGTGCCAGCAGCTTAGTGCGGGGACTCGAGCAGTTCTTC. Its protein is CASSLVRGLEQFF.

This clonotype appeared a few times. The CDR3 nucleotides are TGTGCCAGCAGCTTGGATTCCGGCTCCTACGAGCAGTACTTC. Its protein product is CASSLDSGSYEQYF. The V gene is TRBV5-4, the J gene TRBJ2-7, with D unclear. Deletions cut 0 bases from V and 0 bases from J, with 7 bases between. CDR1 and CDR2 from the germline V gene are SGHNT and YYREEE (reference sequence). CDR3 length: 14 amino acids.

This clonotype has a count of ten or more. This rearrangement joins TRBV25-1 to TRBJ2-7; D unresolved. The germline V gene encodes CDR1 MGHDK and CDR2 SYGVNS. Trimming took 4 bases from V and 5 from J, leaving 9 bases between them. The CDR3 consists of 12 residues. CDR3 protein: CASSGLDHEQYF. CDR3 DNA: TGTGCCAGCAGTGGCTTGGACCACGAGCAGTACTTC.

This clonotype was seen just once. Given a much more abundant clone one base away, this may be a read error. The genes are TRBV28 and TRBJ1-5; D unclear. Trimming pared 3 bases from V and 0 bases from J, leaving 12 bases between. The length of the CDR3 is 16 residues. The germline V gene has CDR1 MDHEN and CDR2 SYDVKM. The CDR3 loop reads CASSFVDIASNQPQHF. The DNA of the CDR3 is TGTGCCAGCAGTTTTGTAGACATAGCTAGCAATCAGCCCCAGCATTTT.

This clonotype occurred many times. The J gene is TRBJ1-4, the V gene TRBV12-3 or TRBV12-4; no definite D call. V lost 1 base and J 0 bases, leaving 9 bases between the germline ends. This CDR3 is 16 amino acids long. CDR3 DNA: TGTGCCAGCAGTTTAGACACTTCAGCAACTAATGAAAAACTGTTTTTT. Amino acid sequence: CASSLDTSATNEKLFF.

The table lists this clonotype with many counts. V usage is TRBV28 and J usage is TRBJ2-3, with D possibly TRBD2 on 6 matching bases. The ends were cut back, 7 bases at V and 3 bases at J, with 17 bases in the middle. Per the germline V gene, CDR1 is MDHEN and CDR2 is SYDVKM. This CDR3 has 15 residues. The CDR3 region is CASKTGARETDTQYF. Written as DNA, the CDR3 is TGTGCCAGCAAGACGGGAGCACGGGAAACAGATACGCAGTATTTT.

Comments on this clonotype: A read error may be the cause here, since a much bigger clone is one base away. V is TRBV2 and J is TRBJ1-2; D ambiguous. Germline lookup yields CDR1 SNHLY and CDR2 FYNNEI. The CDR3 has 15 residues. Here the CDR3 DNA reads TGTGCCAGCAGGCCTCCCGGAGGAGCTAAGTATGGCTACACCTTC. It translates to CASRPPGGAKYGYTF.

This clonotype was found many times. The DNA of the CDR3 is TGCAGTGCTGGGACAGGGGGTGATCAAGAGACCCAGTACTTC. Translated: CSAGTGGDQETQYF. This rearrangement joins TRBV20-1 to TRBJ2-5; 11 nucleotides align to TRBD1. After removal of 5 bases from V and 2 bases from J, the junction contained 4 bases not matched to a gene. The CDR3 consists of 14 residues. Germline values: CDR1 DFQATT, CDR2 SNEGSKA (reference sequence).

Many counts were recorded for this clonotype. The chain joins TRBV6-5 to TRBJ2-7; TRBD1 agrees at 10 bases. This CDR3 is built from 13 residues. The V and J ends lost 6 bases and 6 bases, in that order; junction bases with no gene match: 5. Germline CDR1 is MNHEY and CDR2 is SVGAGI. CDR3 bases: TGTGCCAGCAGCCGGGACAGGGGAGGCGAGCAGTACTTC. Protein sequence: CASSRDRGGEQYF.

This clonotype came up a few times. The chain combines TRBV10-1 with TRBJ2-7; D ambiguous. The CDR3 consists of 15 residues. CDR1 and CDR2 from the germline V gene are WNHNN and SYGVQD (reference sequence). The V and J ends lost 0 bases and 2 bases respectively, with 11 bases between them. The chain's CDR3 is CASSESGYRAYEQYF. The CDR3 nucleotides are TGCGCCAGCAGTGAGTCCGGTTATAGGGCCTACGAGCAGTACTTC.

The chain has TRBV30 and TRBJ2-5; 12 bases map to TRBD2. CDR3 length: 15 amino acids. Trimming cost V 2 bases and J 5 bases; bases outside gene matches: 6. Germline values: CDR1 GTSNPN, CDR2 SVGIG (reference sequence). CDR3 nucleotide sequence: TGTGCCTGGAGTCGTCTAGCGGGAGGGGAGGAGACCCAGTACTTC. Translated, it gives CAWSRLAGGEETQYF.

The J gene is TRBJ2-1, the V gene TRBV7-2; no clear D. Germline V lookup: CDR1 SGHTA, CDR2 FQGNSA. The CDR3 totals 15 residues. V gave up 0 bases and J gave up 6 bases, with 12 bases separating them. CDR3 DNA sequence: TGTGCCAGCAGCTTAGCCCTAGTAAGGGCCAATGAGCAGTTCTTC. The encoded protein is CASSLALVRANEQFF.

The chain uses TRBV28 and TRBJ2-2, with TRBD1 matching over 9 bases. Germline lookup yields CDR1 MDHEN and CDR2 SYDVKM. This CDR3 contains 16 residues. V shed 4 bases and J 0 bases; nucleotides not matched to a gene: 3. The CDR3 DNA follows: TGTGCCAGCAGTTACGGACAGGGGACGAACACCGGGGAGCTGTTTTTT. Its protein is CASSYGQGTNTGELFF.

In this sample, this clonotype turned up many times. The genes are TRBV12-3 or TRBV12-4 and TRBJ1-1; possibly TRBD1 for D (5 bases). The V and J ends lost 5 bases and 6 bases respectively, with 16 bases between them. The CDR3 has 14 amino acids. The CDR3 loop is CASSPWGGSAEAFF. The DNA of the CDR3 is TGTGCCAGCAGTCCCTGGGGGGGAAGTGCTGAAGCTTTCTTT.

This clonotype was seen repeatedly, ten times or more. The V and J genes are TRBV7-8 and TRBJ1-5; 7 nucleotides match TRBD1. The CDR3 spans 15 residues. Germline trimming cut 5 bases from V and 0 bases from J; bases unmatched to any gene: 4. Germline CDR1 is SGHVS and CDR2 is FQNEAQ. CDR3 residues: CASSGGQFSNQPQHF. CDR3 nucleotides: TGTGCCAGCAGCGGGGGACAGTTTAGCAATCAGCCCCAGCATTTT.

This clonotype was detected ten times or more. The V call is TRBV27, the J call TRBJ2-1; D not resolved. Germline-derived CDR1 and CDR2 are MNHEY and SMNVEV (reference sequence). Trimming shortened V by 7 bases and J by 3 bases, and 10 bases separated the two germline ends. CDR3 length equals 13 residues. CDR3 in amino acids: CASTRPNYNEQFF. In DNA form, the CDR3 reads TGTGCCAGCACGAGACCCAACTACAATGAGCAGTTCTTC.

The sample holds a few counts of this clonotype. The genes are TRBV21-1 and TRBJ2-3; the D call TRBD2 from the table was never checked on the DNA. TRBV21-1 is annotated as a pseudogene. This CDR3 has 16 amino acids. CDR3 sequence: CASSPRLAGVGDTQYF. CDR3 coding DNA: TGTGCCAGCAGCCCAAGACTAGCGGGAGTAGGAGATACGCAGTATTTT.

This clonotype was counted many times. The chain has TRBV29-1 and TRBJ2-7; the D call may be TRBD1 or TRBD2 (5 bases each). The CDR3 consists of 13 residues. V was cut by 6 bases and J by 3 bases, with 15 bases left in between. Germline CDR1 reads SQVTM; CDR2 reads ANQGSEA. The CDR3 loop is CSVLWGSNYEQYF. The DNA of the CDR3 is TGCAGCGTCCTGTGGGGGAGCAACTACGAGCAGTACTTC.

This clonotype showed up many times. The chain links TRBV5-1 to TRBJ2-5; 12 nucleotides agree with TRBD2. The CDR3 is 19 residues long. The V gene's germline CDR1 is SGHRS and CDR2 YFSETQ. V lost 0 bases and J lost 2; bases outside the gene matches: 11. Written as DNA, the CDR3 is TGCGCCAGCAGCTTGGATCTAGCGGGAGGGACAGAGTTACAAGAGACCCAGTACTTC. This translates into CASSLDLAGGTELQETQYF.

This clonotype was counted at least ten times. The CDR3 loop is CASSLGTGTQYF. For the CDR3, the DNA is TGTGCCAGCAGCTTGGGGACAGGGACGCAGTATTTT. This chain joins TRBV5-6 and TRBJ2-3; 8 nucleotides align to TRBD1. The V gene's germline CDR1 is SGHDT and CDR2 YYEEEE. Trimming cost V 0 bases and J 9 bases; bases outside gene matches: 0. The CDR3 is 12 amino acids. The whole variable domain, filled in from reference TRBV5-6 and TRBJ2-3, reads DAGVTQSPTHLIKTRGQQVTLRCSPKSGHDTVSWYQQALGQGPQFIFQYYEEEERQRGNFPDRFSGHQFPNYSSELNVNALLLGDSALYLCASSLGTGTQYFGPGTRLTVL.

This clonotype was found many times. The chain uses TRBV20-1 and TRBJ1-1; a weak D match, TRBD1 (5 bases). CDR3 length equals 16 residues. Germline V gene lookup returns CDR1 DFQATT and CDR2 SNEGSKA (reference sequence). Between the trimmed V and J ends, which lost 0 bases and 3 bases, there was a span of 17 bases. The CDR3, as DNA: TGCAGTGCTAGAGACCTGGGGCGGGTGGGGGACACTGAAGCTTTCTTT. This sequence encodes CSARDLGRVGDTEAFF.

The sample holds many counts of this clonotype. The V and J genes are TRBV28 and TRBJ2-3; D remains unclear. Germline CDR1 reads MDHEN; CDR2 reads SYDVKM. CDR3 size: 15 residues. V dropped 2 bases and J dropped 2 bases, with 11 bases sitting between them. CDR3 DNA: TGTGCCAGCAGTTTAGGGCAGGCGGTCACAGATACGCAGTATTTT. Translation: CASSLGQAVTDTQYF.

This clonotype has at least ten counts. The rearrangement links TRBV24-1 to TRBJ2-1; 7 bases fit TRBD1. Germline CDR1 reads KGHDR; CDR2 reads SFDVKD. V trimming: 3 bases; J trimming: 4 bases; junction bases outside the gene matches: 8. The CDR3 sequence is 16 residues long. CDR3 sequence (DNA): TGTGCCACCAGTGATCGTACAGGGGCGAGTTACAATGAGCAGTTCTTC. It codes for CATSDRTGASYNEQFF.

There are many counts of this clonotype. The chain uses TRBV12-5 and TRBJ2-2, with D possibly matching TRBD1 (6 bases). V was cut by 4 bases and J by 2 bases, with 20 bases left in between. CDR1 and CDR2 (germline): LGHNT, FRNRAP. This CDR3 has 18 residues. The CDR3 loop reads CASGSSISGTLNTGELFF. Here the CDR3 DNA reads TGTGCTAGTGGTTCTTCCATTTCCGGGACACTAAACACCGGGGAGCTGTTTTTT.

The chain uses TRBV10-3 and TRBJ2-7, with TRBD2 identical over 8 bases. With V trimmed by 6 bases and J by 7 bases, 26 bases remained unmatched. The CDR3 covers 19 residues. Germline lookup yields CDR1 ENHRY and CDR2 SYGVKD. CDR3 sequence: CAISVSRQGRPGLGWEQYF. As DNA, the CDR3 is TGTGCCATCAGCGTTTCCCGCCAGGGAAGACCGGGACTAGGATGGGAGCAGTACTTC.